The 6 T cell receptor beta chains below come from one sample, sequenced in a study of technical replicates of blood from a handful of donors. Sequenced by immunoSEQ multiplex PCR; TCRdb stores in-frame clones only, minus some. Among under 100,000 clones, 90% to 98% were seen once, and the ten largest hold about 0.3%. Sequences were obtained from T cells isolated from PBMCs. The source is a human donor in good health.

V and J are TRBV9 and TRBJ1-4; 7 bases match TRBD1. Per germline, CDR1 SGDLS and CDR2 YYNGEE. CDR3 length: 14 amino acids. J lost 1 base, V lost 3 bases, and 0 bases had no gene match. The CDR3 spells CASSAGGTNEKLFF. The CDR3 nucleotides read TGTGCCAGCAGCGCAGGGGGAACTAATGAAAAACTGTTTTTT.

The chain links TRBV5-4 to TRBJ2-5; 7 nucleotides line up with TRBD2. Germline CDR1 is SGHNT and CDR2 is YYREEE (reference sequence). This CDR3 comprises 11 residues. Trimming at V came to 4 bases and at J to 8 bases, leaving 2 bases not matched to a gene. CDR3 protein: CASSASGTQYF. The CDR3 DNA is TGTGCCAGCAGCGCTAGCGGCACCCAGTACTTC.

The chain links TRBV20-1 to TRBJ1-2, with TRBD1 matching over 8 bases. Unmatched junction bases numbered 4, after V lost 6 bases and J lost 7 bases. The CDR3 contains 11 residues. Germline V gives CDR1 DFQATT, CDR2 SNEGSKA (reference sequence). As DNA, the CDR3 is TGCAGTGCCCAGGGGGCTACTGGCTACACCTTC. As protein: CSAQGATGYTF.

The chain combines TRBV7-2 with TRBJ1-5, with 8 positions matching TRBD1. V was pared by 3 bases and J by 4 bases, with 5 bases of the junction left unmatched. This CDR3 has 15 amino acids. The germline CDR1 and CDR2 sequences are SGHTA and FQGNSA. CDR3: CASSFQGASNQPQHF. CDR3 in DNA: TGTGCCAGCAGCTTCCAGGGGGCTTCTAATCAGCCCCAGCATTTT.

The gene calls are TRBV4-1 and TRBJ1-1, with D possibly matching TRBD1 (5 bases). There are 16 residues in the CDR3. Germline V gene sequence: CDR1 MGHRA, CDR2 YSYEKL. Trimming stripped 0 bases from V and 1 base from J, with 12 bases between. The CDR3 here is CASSQDRRRGNTEAFF. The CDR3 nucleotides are TGCGCCAGCAGCCAAGATCGTAGGAGGGGGAACACTGAAGCTTTCTTT.

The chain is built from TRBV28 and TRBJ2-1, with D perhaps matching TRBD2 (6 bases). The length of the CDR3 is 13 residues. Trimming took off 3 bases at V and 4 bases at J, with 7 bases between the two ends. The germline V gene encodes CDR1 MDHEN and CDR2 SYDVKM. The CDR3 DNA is TGTGCCAGCAGTTTGGCGGGGTACAATGAGCAGTTCTTC. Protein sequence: CASSLAGYNEQFF.